What follows are 10 T cell receptor beta chains derived from one specimen sequenced in a study of T-cell memory formation after mild COVID-19. TCRdb itself ran the 5' RACE reads through MiXCR, one entry per CDR3 protein. The data hold 120,000 or so distinct CDR3 sequences, with approximately 15% observed a single time. Sequencing was done on a sample of PBMCs or a T cell subset sorted from them (not recorded which). These receptors all come from an adult woman who had mild COVID-19 (a few samples of this study predate the infection). Cell type and time point are not known.

This clonotype has only a few counts. The chain employs TRBV5-1 and TRBJ2-7; D might be TRBD1 (5 bases). Germline V gene data show CDR1 as SGHRS and CDR2 as YFSETQ. Deletions cut 0 bases from V and 0 bases from J, with 13 bases between. This CDR3 has 16 amino acids. The CDR3 sequence: CASSLDQGESSYEQYF. The CDR3 nucleotides read TGCGCCAGCAGCTTGGACCAGGGTGAAAGCTCCTACGAGCAGTACTTC.

The rearrangement joins TRBV7-9 to TRBJ2-1, with D unresolved. The CDR3 spans 12 residues. Germline CDR1 reads SEHNR; CDR2 reads FQNEAQ (reference sequence). V was clipped by 4 bases and J by 8 bases, with 9 bases between them. The CDR3 reads CASSSAVDEQFF. In nucleotides, the CDR3 is TGTGCCAGCAGCTCTGCCGTGGATGAGCAGTTCTTC. The full variable domain, its missing parts supplied by reference TRBV7-9 and TRBJ2-1, is DTGVSQNPRHKITKRGQNVTFRCDPISEHNRLYWYRQTLGQGPEFLTYFQNEAQLEKSRLLSDRFSAERPKGSFSTLEIQRTEQGDSAMYLCASSSAVDEQFFGPGTRLTVL.

The V and J genes are TRBV6-2 or TRBV6-3 and TRBJ2-5; D remains ambiguous. V was clipped by 2 bases and J by 7 bases, with 14 bases between them. The CDR3 loop spans 14 amino acids. Germline V CDR1 and CDR2: MNHEY, SVGEGT. CDR3 protein: CASSYELGKGTQYF. The DNA for the CDR3 is TGTGCCAGCAGTTACGAACTGGGAAAGGGGACCCAGTACTTC.

A note on this clonotype: Mismatch with germline at one junction end may stem from a read error. The V call is TRBV24-1, the J call TRBJ2-7, with D possibly being TRBD1 (8 bases). The CDR3 runs 15 residues. In germline, CDR1 is KGHDR, CDR2 SFDVKD. Here the CDR3 DNA reads TGTGCCACCAGTCGGGGAGGGACAGGCCTAAACGAGCAGTGCTTC. Protein product: CATSRGGTGLNEQCF.

This sequence joins TRBV7-3 and TRBJ2-2; 8 bases line up with TRBD1. This CDR3 has 18 amino acids. In germline, CDR1 is SGHTA, CDR2 FQGTGA. Trimming at V came to 5 bases and at J to 1 base, leaving 12 bases not matched to a gene. The DNA for the CDR3 is TGTGCCAGCAGCCCCATTCCGCCAGGGGGCTTGAACACCGGGGAGCTGTTTTTT. Encoded protein: CASSPIPPGGLNTGELFF. Full variable domain (rest looked up from reference TRBV7-3 and TRBJ2-2): GAGVSQTPSNKVTEKGKYVELRCDPISGHTALYWYRQSLGQGPEFLIYFQGTGAADDSGLPNDRFFAVRPEGSVSTLKIQRTERGDSAVYLCASSPIPPGGLNTGELFFGEGSRLTVL.

Only a few counts were recorded for this clonotype. The gene calls are TRBV7-8 and TRBJ2-1; 8 nucleotides align to TRBD1. CDR1 is SGHVS and CDR2 is FQNEAQ in the germline V gene. The CDR3 has 18 amino acids. After removal of 3 bases from V and 8 bases from J, the junction contained 18 bases not matched to a gene. The CDR3 DNA sequence: TGTGCCAGCAGCTTTAGGTCAATTGGGACAGGCCGGGACCATGAGCAGTTCTTC. Translating it yields CASSFRSIGTGRDHEQFF.

V is TRBV5-5 and J is TRBJ1-1; 8 nucleotides line up with TRBD1. With 3 bases clipped from V and 0 bases from J, the junction kept 4 bases outside the gene matches. The germline CDR1 and CDR2 sequences are SGHKS and YYEKEE (reference sequence). There are 15 residues in the CDR3. The CDR3 is CASSWETGVNTEAFF. The DNA of the CDR3 is TGTGCCAGCAGCTGGGAGACAGGGGTGAACACTGAAGCTTTCTTT.

The rearrangement uses TRBV9 and TRBJ2-1, with TRBD2 matching over 11 bases. Germline V gene data show CDR1 as SGDLS and CDR2 as YYNGEE. This CDR3 is 16 amino acids long. V shed 0 bases and J 9 bases; nucleotides not matched to a gene: 8. The CDR3 loop is CASSVGLAGGWSEQFF. The CDR3 bases are TGTGCCAGCAGCGTAGGGCTAGCGGGAGGTTGGAGTGAGCAGTTCTTC.

The CDR3 DNA reads TGCAGTGCTAGCCCAATAGCGGGCCTTACCTACGAGCAGTACTTC. This encodes CSASPIAGLTYEQYF. The chain employs TRBV20-1 and TRBJ2-7; 7 bases are shared with TRBD2. The germline V gene has CDR1 DFQATT and CDR2 SNEGSKA (reference sequence). This CDR3 has 15 amino acids. Trimming took 3 bases from V and 2 from J; bases not matched to a gene: 10.

The V call is TRBV3-1, the J call TRBJ1-3; a possible D gene is TRBD1 (5 bases). CDR1 is LGHDT and CDR2 is YNNKEL in the germline V gene (reference sequence). The CDR3 covers 15 residues. Between the trimmed V and J ends, which lost 0 bases and 4 bases, there was a span of 10 bases. Here the CDR3 DNA reads TGTGCCAGCAGCCAAGATGCCGGGGCCGGAAACACCATATATTTT. Residues: CASSQDAGAGNTIYF.